A single sample gave rise to the 27 T cell receptor beta chains below, sequenced in a study of T cells in Graves' hyperthyroidism and ophthalmopathy. Amplified TCR beta CDR3 regions came from RNA transcripts. The HTBI primer set was used in a first-round RT-PCR of the TCR CDR3. TCRdb recomputed calls from the multiplex PCR reads with MiXCR, one row per CDR3 protein. Seen here are around 600,000 distinct CDR3 sequences, roughly 15% observed once, and the top ten hold around 13%. Material: blood. These receptors originate from a woman between 50 and 59 years old with Graves' ophthalmopathy.

V and J are TRBV6-1 and TRBJ2-7; the match to TRBD2 covers 14 bases. With 6 bases clipped from V and 3 bases from J, the junction kept 7 bases outside the gene matches. Per germline, CDR1 MNHNS and CDR2 SASEGT. CDR3 size: 16 residues. This CDR3 is CASRGTSGRDLYEQYF. CDR3 in DNA: TGTGCCAGCAGGGGGACTAGCGGGAGAGACCTCTACGAGCAGTACTTC.

This clonotype was picked up many times. V gene TRBV18 combines with J gene TRBJ2-3; D is ambiguous. The V end was cut by 5 bases, the J end by 0 bases, with 9 bases between. This CDR3 is built from 14 residues. Germline CDR1 is KGHSH and CDR2 is LQKENI. The CDR3 nucleotides read TGTGCCAGCTCATGGATTTCTAGCACAGATACGCAGTATTTT. Its translation: CASSWISSTDTQYF.

This chain uses TRBV5-4 with TRBJ2-3, with D perhaps being TRBD1 or TRBD2 (5 bases each). Looked up from germline, CDR1 is SGHNT and CDR2 is YYREEE (reference sequence). V dropped 0 bases and J dropped 0 bases, with 14 bases sitting between them. The CDR3 loop spans 17 amino acids. In DNA form, the CDR3 reads TGTGCCAGCAGCTTGGCCGGGGCACCTTCTAGCACAGATACGCAGTATTTT. It translates to CASSLAGAPSSTDTQYF. The whole variable domain, remainder taken from reference TRBV5-4 and TRBJ2-3, is ETGVTQSPTHLIKTRGQQVTLRCSSQSGHNTVSWYQQALGQGPQFIFQYYREEENGRGNFPPRFSGLQFPNYSSELNVNALELDDSALYLCASSLAGAPSSTDTQYFGPGTRLTVL.

This chain links TRBV20-1 with TRBJ2-7; 8 bases agree with TRBD1. Germline CDR1 DFQATT, CDR2 SNEGSKA (reference sequence). J lost 7 bases, V lost 0 bases, and 8 bases had no gene match. This CDR3 is 14 amino acids long. The CDR3 here is CSARDIGRGPEQYF. CDR3 bases: TGCAGTGCTAGAGATATAGGCAGGGGGCCAGAGCAGTACTTC.

This clonotype was seen at least ten times. The J gene is TRBJ2-5, the V gene TRBV5-5; 13 bases fit TRBD2. Trimming at V came to 5 bases and at J to 2 bases, leaving 6 bases not matched to a gene. Germline V gene lookup returns CDR1 SGHKS and CDR2 YYEKEE (reference sequence). The CDR3 is made up of 16 amino acids. CDR3 DNA: TGTGCCAGCAGACCAGGGACTAGCGGGATGCAAGAGACCCAGTACTTC. Encoded protein: CASRPGTSGMQETQYF. The full variable domain, completed using reference TRBV5-5 and TRBJ2-5, is DAGVTQSPTHLIKTRGQQVTLRCSPISGHKSVSWYQQVLGQGPQFIFQYYEKEERGRGNFPDRFSARQFPNYSSELNVNALLLGDSALYLCASRPGTSGMQETQYFGPGTRLLVL.

This clonotype has ten or more counts. The chain carries TRBV7-2 and TRBJ2-1; 11 bases fit TRBD2. Germline V gene lookup returns CDR1 SGHTA and CDR2 FQGNSA. V shed 0 bases and J 10 bases; nucleotides not matched to a gene: 11. The CDR3 extends over 17 amino acids. The CDR3 sequence: CASSLAPGTSGSGEQFF. The CDR3 DNA follows: TGTGCCAGCAGCTTAGCCCCCGGGACTAGCGGCAGTGGGGAGCAGTTCTTC. Full variable domain (missing parts from reference TRBV7-2 and TRBJ2-1): GAGVSQSPSNKVTEKGKDVELRCDPISGHTALYWYRQSLGQGLEFLIYFQGNSAPDKSGLPSDRFSAERTGGSVSTLTIQRTQQEDSAVYLCASSLAPGTSGSGEQFFGPGTRLTVL.

This clonotype showed up many times. V usage is TRBV29-1 and J usage is TRBJ2-3; 7 bases align to TRBD1. CDR3 length: 12 residues. The V segment lost 6 bases and the J segment 2 bases; nucleotides outside the gene matches: 2. Germline assignment: CDR1 SQVTM and CDR2 ANQGSEA. The CDR3 DNA sequence: TGCAGCGTCGGACAGGCCACAGATACGCAGTATTTT. Translated, it gives CSVGQATDTQYF.

Ten or more counts support this clonotype. This chain links TRBV4-3 with TRBJ2-1; 13 bases agree with TRBD2. Trimming at V came to 5 bases and at J to 6 bases, leaving 4 bases not matched to a gene. Germline V lookup: CDR1 LGHNA, CDR2 YSLEER. The CDR3 has 15 residues. The CDR3 reads CASSKGLAGPNEQFF. Written as DNA, the CDR3 is TGCGCCAGCAGCAAGGGACTAGCGGGACCCAATGAGCAGTTCTTC.

This clonotype has just a few counts. V usage is TRBV6-1 and J usage is TRBJ2-5, with TRBD1 as a possible D gene (5 bases). V was cut by 5 bases and J by 1 base, with 8 bases left in between. Germline V gene data show CDR1 as MNHNS and CDR2 as SASEGT. The CDR3 is made up of 13 amino acids. In nucleotides, the CDR3 is TGTGCCAGCAGTATTACAGGCCAAGAGACCCAGTACTTC. Its protein product is CASSITGQETQYF.

The V gene is TRBV9, the J gene TRBJ1-3, with D tentatively TRBD1 (5 bases). The CDR3 extends over 15 amino acids. V was pared by 0 bases and J by 3 bases, with 10 bases between. CDR1 and CDR2 (germline): SGDLS, YYNGEE. CDR3 region: CASSVGQGYGNTIYF. CDR3 in DNA: TGTGCCAGCAGCGTAGGTCAGGGTTATGGAAACACCATATATTTT.

Many counts were recorded for this clonotype. The chain couples TRBV7-2 to TRBJ1-1; no clear D. The CDR3 contains 13 residues. Germline-derived CDR1 and CDR2 are SGHTA and FQGNSA. Trimming left V 3 bases short and J 3 bases short, with 8 bases between. The chain's CDR3 is CASSFERDTEAFF. Here the CDR3 DNA reads TGTGCCAGCAGCTTTGAGAGGGACACTGAAGCTTTCTTT.

This clonotype was observed a few times. The genes are TRBV7-9 and TRBJ2-5; 9 positions match TRBD2. Germline V gene lookup returns CDR1 SEHNR and CDR2 FQNEAQ (reference sequence). With V trimmed by 2 bases and J by 0 bases, 4 bases remained unmatched. This CDR3 has 16 residues. The DNA of the CDR3 is TGTGCCAGCAGCTTACGGACTAGCGCGTACCAAGAGACCCAGTACTTC. Encoded protein: CASSLRTSAYQETQYF.

This clonotype was recorded at least ten times. The chain combines TRBV30 with TRBJ2-2; possibly TRBD2 for D (6 bases). From germline, CDR1 is GTSNPN and CDR2 SVGIG (reference sequence). The CDR3 loop spans 14 amino acids. V gave up 5 bases and J gave up 1 base, with 11 bases separating them. In DNA form, the CDR3 reads TGTGCCTGGTGGGGCGGGATGAACACCGGGGAGCTGTTTTTT. Translation gives CAWWGGMNTGELFF.

This clonotype was observed many times. The rearrangement joins TRBV4-1 to TRBJ2-7; 9 nucleotides align to TRBD1. Germline CDR1 and CDR2: MGHRA and YSYEKL. The CDR3 length is 15 residues. The V and J ends lost 3 bases and 6 bases, in that order; junction bases with no gene match: 9. CDR3 bases: TGCGCCAGCAGCCAGCCAGGGACAGGGAAGACCGAGCAGTACTTC. It codes for CASSQPGTGKTEQYF.

Ten or more counts support this clonotype. The V call is TRBV7-3, the J call TRBJ2-1, with D unclear. V was trimmed by 1 base and J by 4 bases, leaving 8 bases between them. The CDR3 extends over 14 amino acids. Germline CDR1 and CDR2: SGHTA and FQGTGA. The CDR3 DNA reads TGTGCCAGCAGCTTAATGGGCACGTACAATGAGCAGTTCTTC. Translation: CASSLMGTYNEQFF.

The gene calls are TRBV14 and TRBJ2-3; unclear D gene. The CDR3 extends over 13 amino acids. Germline V gene sequence: CDR1 SGHDN, CDR2 FVKESK. The V end lost 0 bases, the J end lost 5 bases, and 6 bases lay between the germline ends. Here the CDR3 DNA reads TGTGCCAGCAGCCAAGAAGCTGGAGATACGCAGTATTTT. Its protein product is CASSQEAGDTQYF.

This clonotype was picked up many times. The gene calls are TRBV11-3 and TRBJ2-1; 8 bases fit TRBD2. V lost 3 bases to trimming and J lost 4 bases; unmatched junction nucleotides: 11. This CDR3 has 17 amino acids. Looked up from germline, CDR1 is SGHNT and CDR2 is YENEEA. The CDR3 spells CASSFFRSGSAYNEQFF. The CDR3, as DNA: TGTGCCAGCAGCTTTTTCAGGAGCGGGAGTGCTTACAATGAGCAGTTCTTC.

This clonotype came up many times. The DNA for the CDR3 is TGTGCCAGCAGTAGCGGACTAGCGAGAACCAATGAGCAGTTCTTC. Amino acid sequence: CASSSGLARTNEQFF. The chain combines TRBV6-1 with TRBJ2-1, with 9 bases that match TRBD2. The trim removed 5 bases at V and 6 bases at J, leaving 8 bases unmatched. Looked up from germline, CDR1 is MNHNS and CDR2 is SASEGT. The CDR3 covers 15 residues.

The V call is TRBV20-1, the J call TRBJ2-3; D may be TRBD1 (7 bases). With 7 bases removed from V and 0 bases from J, the gap between germline ends came to 20 bases. Germline V lookup: CDR1 DFQATT, CDR2 SNEGSKA (reference sequence). The CDR3 sequence is 16 residues long. The CDR3 reads CSVRGAKTSSTDTQYF. In DNA, the CDR3 is TGCAGTGTCAGGGGGGCGAAAACCTCTAGCACAGATACGCAGTATTTT.

At least ten counts were recorded for this clonotype. The genes are TRBV4-2 and TRBJ2-7; 8 nucleotides match TRBD1. V was clipped by 4 bases and J by 6 bases; unmatched bases: 11. The CDR3 has 15 amino acids. The germline V gene has CDR1 LGHNA and CDR2 YNFKEQ. Written as DNA, the CDR3 is TGTGCCAGCAGCCCCCGCACGGACAGGGCCGGCGAGCAGTACTTC. Protein sequence: CASSPRTDRAGEQYF.

This clonotype was observed many times. V is TRBV7-8 and J is TRBJ1-5; D is undetermined. This CDR3 has 14 amino acids. The V and J ends lost 5 bases and 6 bases respectively, with 14 bases between them. CDR1 is SGHVS, CDR2 FQNEAQ, per germline. CDR3 in DNA: TGTGCCAGCAGCCAGGATGGCCCTAGTCAGCCCCAGCATTTT. It codes for CASSQDGPSQPQHF.

This clonotype was detected many times. The chain couples TRBV6-2 or TRBV6-3 to TRBJ2-2; the match to TRBD1 covers 10 bases. This CDR3 contains 16 residues. Germline-derived CDR1 and CDR2 are MNHEY and SVGEGT. V lost 6 bases to trimming and J lost 3 bases; unmatched junction nucleotides: 7. Here the CDR3 reads CASRPDRGLYTGELFF. The CDR3 region has the DNA TGTGCCAGCAGACCCGACAGGGGGCTATACACCGGGGAGCTGTTTTTT.

The V gene is TRBV28, the J gene TRBJ1-3; D is undetermined. Trimming pared 3 bases from V and 1 base from J, leaving 7 bases between. Germline V lookup: CDR1 MDHEN, CDR2 SYDVKM. The CDR3 has 14 residues. This CDR3 reads CASSFLTSGNTIYF. The CDR3 DNA sequence: TGTGCCAGCAGTTTTTTAACGTCTGGAAACACCATATATTTT.

This clonotype was counted between two and nine times. The rearrangement links TRBV4-3 to TRBJ2-7; D not resolved. V was pared by 0 bases and J by 6 bases, with 9 bases between. Looked up from germline, CDR1 is LGHNA and CDR2 is YSLEER. There are 13 residues in the CDR3. The CDR3 is CASSQDINSEQYF. The CDR3 bases are TGCGCCAGCAGCCAAGACATAAACTCCGAGCAGTACTTC.

This clonotype was seen repeatedly, ten times or more. The chain combines TRBV20-1 with TRBJ2-1, with D unclear. The V end lost 6 bases, the J end lost 5 bases, and 5 bases lay between the germline ends. The CDR3 is 10 residues long. Germline V lookup: CDR1 DFQATT, CDR2 SNEGSKA (reference sequence). The CDR3 here is CSAENNEQFF. DNA of the CDR3: TGCAGTGCCGAAAACAATGAGCAGTTCTTC.

This clonotype was counted at least ten times. The J gene is TRBJ2-3, the V gene TRBV3-1; tentatively, D is TRBD1 (5 bases). Trimming stripped 2 bases from V and 7 bases from J, with 7 bases between. CDR3 size: 12 residues. Germline V gene sequence: CDR1 LGHDT, CDR2 YNNKEL (reference sequence). The DNA for the CDR3 is TGTGCCAGCAGCCAACAGGGCAATACGCAGTATTTT. Its protein product is CASSQQGNTQYF.

This clonotype was found many times. CDR3 in amino acids: CASSLYGRRKAKNIQYF. The CDR3 DNA sequence: TGTGCCAGCAGTTTATACGGTCGGCGGAAAGCCAAAAACATTCAGTACTTC. The genes are TRBV28 and TRBJ2-4, with unresolved D. Trimming pared 1 base from V and 0 bases from J, leaving 13 bases between. The CDR3 spans 17 residues. The germline gives CDR1 MDHEN, CDR2 SYDVKM. Complete variable domain (other parts from reference TRBV28 and TRBJ2-4): DVKVTQSSRYLVKRTGEKVFLECVQDMDHENMFWYRQDPGLGLRLIYFSYDVKMKEKGDIPEGYSVSREKKERFSLILESASTNQTSMYLCASSLYGRRKAKNIQYFGAGTRLSVL.